This TCR beta chain appears in the sequencing data of a study of early T cells in non-severe SARS-CoV-2 infection. Germline lookup yields CDR1 DFQATT and CDR2 SNEGSKA (reference sequence). Trimming took 7 bases from V and 3 from J, leaving 10 bases between them. The CDR3 length is 12 residues. TCRdb called the 5' RACE reads again in MiXCR, with one record for every CDR3 protein. Among about 60,000 distinct CDR3 sequences listed, about 15% were seen once. This clonotype was observed many times. The clonotype originates from an adult who was a healthcare worker with PCR-confirmed SARS-CoV-2 infection or an uninfected control (not recorded which). This chain joins TRBV20-1 and TRBJ2-1; no clear D. Source: whole blood, taken at baseline. CDR3 DNA: TGCAGTGTTACCCGTCTCTACAATGAGCAGTTCTTC. Translating it yields CSVTRLYNEQFF.